These 12 T cell receptor beta chains came from one sample sequenced in a study of blood T cell repertoires in COVID-19. Libraries were prepared by immunoSEQ multiplex PCR; TCRdb keeps only in-frame clonotypes and omits some of them. The repertoire holds about 160,000 clones, 65% to 80% seen once, with roughly 8.6% in the top ten. The sequencing sample was made of peripheral blood. All receptors derive from a man in his 60s with acute or convalescent COVID-19.

This clone was detected once. V and J are TRBV7-6 and TRBJ2-5; 7 nucleotides line up with TRBD1. The germline CDR1 and CDR2 sequences are SGHVS and FNYEAQ. J lost 4 bases, V lost 1 base, and 12 bases had no gene match. The CDR3 is 17 residues long. The CDR3 loop reads CASSLENRGWSGETQYF. The CDR3 DNA follows: TGTGCCAGCAGCTTAGAAAACAGGGGATGGTCGGGAGAGACCCAGTACTTC.

The genes are TRBV27 and TRBJ2-3, with 10 bases lining up with TRBD2. Germline-derived CDR1 and CDR2 are MNHEY and SMNVEV (reference sequence). The CDR3 length is 13 residues. V lost 6 bases to trimming and J lost 15 bases; unmatched junction nucleotides: 12. CDR3 region: CASSPGLADGQYF. Here the CDR3 DNA reads TGTGCCAGCAGCCCTGGACTAGCGGATGGGCAATATTTT.

This clone was seen a handful of times. The V gene is TRBV4-1, the J gene TRBJ2-1; 9 bases fit TRBD1. The CDR3 loop spans 14 amino acids. The J segment lost 2 bases and the V segment lost 4 bases, leaving 0 bases of the junction unmatched. Germline V CDR1 and CDR2: MGHRA, YSYEKL. The CDR3 coding sequence is TGCGCCAGCAGCCGACAGGGGGCCTACAATGAGCAGTTCTTC. Residues: CASSRQGAYNEQFF.

There are a few counts of this clone. The chain has TRBV11-3 and TRBJ2-1, with a weak D call TRBD2 (7 bases). The CDR3 runs to 13 residues. V shed 5 bases and J shed 7 bases, with 12 bases lying between them. Germline lookup yields CDR1 SGHNT and CDR2 YENEEA. The CDR3 coding sequence is TGTGCCAGCAGCGGGGGGGCCGGAAATGAGCAGTTCTTC. It encodes CASSGGAGNEQFF.

This rearrangement joins TRBV6-5 to TRBJ2-3, with TRBD2 matching 7 bases. Germline CDR1 MNHEY, CDR2 SVGAGI. The ends lost 4 bases at V and 1 base at J; junction bases unmatched: 5. This CDR3 has 15 residues. CDR3 nucleotide sequence: TGTGCCAGCAGTTCAGGACTAGGGGGCACAGATACGCAGTATTTT. Amino acid sequence: CASSSGLGGTDTQYF.

The chain joins TRBV10-2 to TRBJ2-2; 9 nucleotides line up with TRBD2. CDR3 length equals 14 residues. V lost 4 bases to trimming and J lost 6 bases; unmatched junction nucleotides: 3. Germline V gives CDR1 WSHSY, CDR2 SAAADI. The CDR3 DNA is TGCGCCAGCAGTGCGGCGGGGGGGTCCGGGGAGCTGTTTTTT. Translating it yields CASSAAGGSGELFF.

V and J are TRBV6-1 and TRBJ2-1; no definite D call. This CDR3 has 11 amino acids. CDR1 MNHNS and CDR2 SASEGT come from the germline V gene. V was trimmed by 3 bases and J by 6 bases, leaving 3 bases between them. The CDR3 loop reads CASSDGNEQFF. The CDR3, as DNA: TGTGCCAGCAGTGACGGCAATGAGCAGTTCTTC.

This rearrangement joins TRBV3-1 (or the pseudogene TRBV3-2) to TRBJ1-4, with 7 nucleotides matching TRBD1. Germline CDR1 is LGHDT and CDR2 is YNNKEL (reference sequence). The CDR3 has 12 amino acids. J was trimmed by 6 bases and V by 5 bases; bases with no gene match: 0. As DNA, the CDR3 is TGTGCCAGCAGCGGGACAGATGAAAAACTGTTTTTT. Its translation is CASSGTDEKLFF.

This clone was seen a handful of times. The chain joins TRBV13 to TRBJ2-7; the D gene is possibly TRBD1 (5 bases). The CDR3 is 13 residues long. Trimming shortened V by 0 bases and J by 5 bases, and 8 bases separated the two germline ends. Germline lookup yields CDR1 PRHDT and CDR2 FYEKMQ (reference sequence). In nucleotides, the CDR3 is TGTGCCAGCAGCTTAGGCAGGGCCAACGAGCAGTACTTC. It is translated as CASSLGRANEQYF.

The V gene is TRBV11-2, the J gene TRBJ2-1; TRBD1 aligns across 7 bases. CDR3 length: 16 amino acids. CDR1 and CDR2 from the germline V gene are SGHAT and FQNNGV. V trimming: 1 base; J trimming: 8 bases; junction bases outside the gene matches: 11. The CDR3 sequence: CASSLGGGELGHEQFF. CDR3 nucleotide sequence: TGTGCCAGCAGCTTAGGAGGGGGCGAACTTGGCCATGAGCAGTTCTTC.

The chain is built from TRBV20-1 and TRBJ2-7, with TRBD2 matching over 9 bases. This CDR3 has 16 residues. The germline gives CDR1 DFQATT, CDR2 SNEGSKA (reference sequence). Trimming cost V 3 bases and J 4 bases; bases outside gene matches: 13. CDR3: CSASGSQAGGQYEQYF. The DNA for the CDR3 is TGCAGTGCTAGTGGATCCCAGGCGGGGGGGCAGTACGAGCAGTACTTC.

The chain uses TRBV15 and TRBJ2-5, with 8 bases aligning to TRBD2. The CDR3 has 14 amino acids. Trimming cost V 5 bases and J 1 base; bases outside gene matches: 3. Germline V gene sequence: CDR1 LNHNV, CDR2 YYDKDF (reference sequence). DNA of the CDR3: TGTGCCACCAGCGGCGGGGGGACCCAAGAGACCCAGTACTTC. Translation gives CATSGGGTQETQYF.